Listed below are T cell receptor beta chains from one sample, sequenced in a study of T-cell reconstitution after alpha-beta-depleted transplantation in children. Using its own MiXCR run on the PCR reads, TCRdb lists one record per CDR3 protein. The sample consists of about 480,000 distinct CDR3 sequences, around 12% of them appearing once. The sequenced sample was PBMCs from the stem cell graft donor, obtained from the stem cell graft. The receptors originated from a human donor who donated a stem cell graft to a child with combined immunodeficiency. Each CDR3 is given with its conserved first and last residue. A D gene is named only where the DNA matches it firmly. Clone size, where shown, is once, few, many, or a class for clones that have expanded.

d_call | clone_size | j_call | v_call | cdr3_aa | cdr3_nt
TRBD2 | NA | TRBJ2-3 | TRBV5-1 | CASSIRGGLTDTQYF | TGCGCCAGCAGCATACGCGGGGGACTCACAGATACGCAGTATTTT
NA | NA | TRBJ2-7 | TRBV3-1 | CASSRLFRDEQYF | TGTGCCAGCAGCCGACTGTTCCGGGACGAGCAGTACTTC
NA | NA | TRBJ1-2 | TRBV2 | CASSARGNYGYTF | TGTGCCAGCAGTGCCAGGGGTAACTATGGCTACACCTTC
NA | few | TRBJ1-2 | TRBV27 | CASSLVGLYGYTF | TGTGCCAGCAGTTTGGTCGGACTCTATGGCTACACCTTC
NA | NA | TRBJ2-7 | TRBV10-3 | CAIRPSAGGAYEQYF | TGTGCCATCCGGCCTAGCGCAGGGGGGGCGTACGAGCAGTACTTC
NA | many | TRBJ1-2 | TRBV12-3/TRBV12-4 | CASSSLGTYGGYTF | TGTGCCAGCAGTTCCCTCGGGACATATGGGGGCTACACCTTC
NA | many | TRBJ2-7 | TRBV5-1 | CASSLEGFPYEQYF | TGCGCCAGCAGCTTAGAGGGGTTCCCCTACGAGCAGTACTTC
NA | few | TRBJ1-4 | TRBV15 | CATSRAGNAGEKLFF | TGTGCCACCAGCAGGGCCGGGAATGCGGGTGAAAAACTGTTTTTT
NA | many | TRBJ2-7 | TRBV20-1 | CSASGEGEQYF | TGCAGTGCTAGTGGTGAGGGCGAGCAGTACTTC
NA | few | TRBJ2-1 | TRBV25-1 | CASSEGDQPYNEQFF | TGTGCCAGCAGTGAGGGGGACCAGCCATACAATGAGCAGTTCTTC
TRBD1 | NA | TRBJ1-5 | TRBV12-3/TRBV12-4 | CASSPQGEGQPQHF | TGTGCCAGCAGTCCACAGGGGGAGGGTCAGCCCCAGCATTTT
NA | many | TRBJ2-2 | TRBV25-1 | CASSESNTGELFF | TGTGCCAGCAGTGAATCGAACACCGGGGAGCTGTTTTTT
NA | NA | TRBJ2-2 | TRBV20-1 | CSARTLRGPRGELFF | TGCAGTGCTAGGACCCTGAGGGGCCCGAGGGGGGAGCTGTTTTTT
TRBD1 | many | TRBJ2-6 | TRBV2 | CASSDRGYDVLTF | TGTGCCAGCAGTGACAGGGGGTACGACGTCCTGACTTTC
NA | NA | TRBJ1-5 | TRBV6-2/TRBV6-3 | CASSPLPDQPQHF | TGTGCCAGCAGTCCTCTTCCAGATCAGCCCCAGCATTTT
NA | many | TRBJ2-7 | TRBV7-9 | CASSRRQELSDEQYF | TGTGCCAGCAGCCGGCGACAGGAGCTATCCGACGAGCAGTACTTC
NA | NA | TRBJ1-4 | TRBV14 | CASSQDSGYEKLFF | TGTGCCAGCAGCCAAGACTCCGGTTATGAAAAACTGTTTTTT